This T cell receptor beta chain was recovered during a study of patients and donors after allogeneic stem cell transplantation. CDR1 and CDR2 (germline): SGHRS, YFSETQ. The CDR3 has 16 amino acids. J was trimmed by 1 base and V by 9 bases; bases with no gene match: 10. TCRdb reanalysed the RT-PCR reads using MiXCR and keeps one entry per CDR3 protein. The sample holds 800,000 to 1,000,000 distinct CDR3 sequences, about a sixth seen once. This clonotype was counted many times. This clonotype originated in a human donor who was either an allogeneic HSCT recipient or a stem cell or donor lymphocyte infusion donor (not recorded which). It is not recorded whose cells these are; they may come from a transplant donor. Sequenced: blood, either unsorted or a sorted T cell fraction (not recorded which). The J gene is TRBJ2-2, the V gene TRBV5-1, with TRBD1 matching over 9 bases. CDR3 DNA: TGCGCCACCCAGGGGGACAGGGAATTGAACACCGGGGAGCTGTTTTTT. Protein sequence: CATQGDRELNTGELFF.